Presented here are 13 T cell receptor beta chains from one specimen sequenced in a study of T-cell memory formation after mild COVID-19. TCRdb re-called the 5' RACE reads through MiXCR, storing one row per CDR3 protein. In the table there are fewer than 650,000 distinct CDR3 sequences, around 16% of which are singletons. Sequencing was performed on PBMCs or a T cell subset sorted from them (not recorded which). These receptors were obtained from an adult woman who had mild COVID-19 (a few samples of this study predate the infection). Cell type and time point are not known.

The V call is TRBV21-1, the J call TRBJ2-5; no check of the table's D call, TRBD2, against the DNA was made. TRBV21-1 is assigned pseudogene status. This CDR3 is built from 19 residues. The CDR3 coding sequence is TGTGCCAGCAGCTCTCAACCGGGACTAGCGGGAGGCCCCAGGGAGACCCAGTACTTC. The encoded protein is CASSSQPGLAGGPRETQYF.

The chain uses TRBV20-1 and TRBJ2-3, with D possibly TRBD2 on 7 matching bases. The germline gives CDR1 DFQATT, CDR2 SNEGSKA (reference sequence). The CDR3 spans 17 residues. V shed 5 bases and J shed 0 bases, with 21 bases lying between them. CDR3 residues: CSAHYYLGGESTDTQYF. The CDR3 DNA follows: TGCAGTGCTCACTACTACTTAGGGGGGGAGAGCACAGATACGCAGTATTTT.

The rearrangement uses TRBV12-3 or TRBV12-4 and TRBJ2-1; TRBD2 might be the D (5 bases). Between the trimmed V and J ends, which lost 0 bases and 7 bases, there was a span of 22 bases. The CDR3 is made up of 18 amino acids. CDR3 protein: CASSLAAGPGVSRNEQFF. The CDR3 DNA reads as TGTGCCAGCAGTTTAGCGGCGGGTCCGGGCGTTAGTAGGAATGAGCAGTTCTTC.

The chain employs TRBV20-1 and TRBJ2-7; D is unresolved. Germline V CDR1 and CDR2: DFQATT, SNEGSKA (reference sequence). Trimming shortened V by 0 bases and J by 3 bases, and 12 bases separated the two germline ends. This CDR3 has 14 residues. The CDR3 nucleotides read TGCAGTGCTAGAGATGCAGATCTCCTCTACGAGCAGTACTTC. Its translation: CSARDADLLYEQYF.

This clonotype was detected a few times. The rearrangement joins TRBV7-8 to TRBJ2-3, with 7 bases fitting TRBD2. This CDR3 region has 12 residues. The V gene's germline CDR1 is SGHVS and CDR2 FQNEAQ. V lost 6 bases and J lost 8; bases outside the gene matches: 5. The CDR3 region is CASRPSGGTQYF. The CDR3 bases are TGTGCCAGCAGACCCTCGGGGGGTACGCAGTATTTT.

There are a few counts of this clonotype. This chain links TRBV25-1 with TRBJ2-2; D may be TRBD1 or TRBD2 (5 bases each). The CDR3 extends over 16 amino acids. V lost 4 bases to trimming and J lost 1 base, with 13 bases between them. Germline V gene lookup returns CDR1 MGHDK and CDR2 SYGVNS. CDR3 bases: TGTGCCAGCAGTGTCTCCGGGACGGGGAACACCGGGGAGCTGTTTTTT. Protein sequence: CASSVSGTGNTGELFF.

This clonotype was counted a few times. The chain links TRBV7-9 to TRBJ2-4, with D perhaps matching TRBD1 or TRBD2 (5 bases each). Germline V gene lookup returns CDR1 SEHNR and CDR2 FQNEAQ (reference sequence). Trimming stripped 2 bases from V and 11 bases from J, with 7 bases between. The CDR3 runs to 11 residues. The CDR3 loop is CASSLRDVQYF. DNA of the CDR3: TGTGCCAGCAGCTTAAGGGACGTTCAGTACTTC.

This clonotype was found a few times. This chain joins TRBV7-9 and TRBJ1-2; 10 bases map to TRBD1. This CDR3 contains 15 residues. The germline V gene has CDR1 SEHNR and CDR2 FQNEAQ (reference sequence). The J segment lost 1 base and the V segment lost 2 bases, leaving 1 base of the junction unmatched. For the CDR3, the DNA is TGTGCCAGCAGCTTAAGGGACAGGGGTAACTATGGCTACACCTTC. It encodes CASSLRDRGNYGYTF.

CDR3 bases: TGTGCCAGCAGTTACTCGAGTGGGTACACCGGGGAGCTGTTTTTT. The encoded protein is CASSYSSGYTGELFF. This chain connects TRBV6-5 to TRBJ2-2, with no clear D. Germline assignment: CDR1 MNHEY and CDR2 SVGAGI. The length of the CDR3 is 15 residues. V lost 0 bases and J 3 bases, leaving 8 bases between the germline ends.

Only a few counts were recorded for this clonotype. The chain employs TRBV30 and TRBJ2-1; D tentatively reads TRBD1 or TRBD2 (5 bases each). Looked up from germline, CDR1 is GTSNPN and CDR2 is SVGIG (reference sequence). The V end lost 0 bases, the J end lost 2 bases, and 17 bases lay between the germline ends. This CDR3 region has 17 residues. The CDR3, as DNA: TGTGCCTGGAGTGTACTTCTGGGGGAGTGGGCCTACAATGAGCAGTTCTTC. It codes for CAWSVLLGEWAYNEQFF.

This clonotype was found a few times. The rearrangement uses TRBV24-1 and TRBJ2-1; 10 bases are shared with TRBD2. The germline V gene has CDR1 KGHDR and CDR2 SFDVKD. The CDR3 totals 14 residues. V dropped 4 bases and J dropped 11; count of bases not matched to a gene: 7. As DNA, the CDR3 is TGTGCCACCAGTGACCCCGGGACTAGCGCCCAGCAGTTCTTC. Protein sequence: CATSDPGTSAQQFF.

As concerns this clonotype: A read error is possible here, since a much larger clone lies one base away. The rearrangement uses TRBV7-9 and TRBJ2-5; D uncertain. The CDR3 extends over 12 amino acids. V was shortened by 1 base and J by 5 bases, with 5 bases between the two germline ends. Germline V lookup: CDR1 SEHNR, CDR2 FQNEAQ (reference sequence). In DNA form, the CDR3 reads TGTGCCAGCAGCTTAGTGGACGAGACCCAGTACTTC. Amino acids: CASSLVDETQYF.

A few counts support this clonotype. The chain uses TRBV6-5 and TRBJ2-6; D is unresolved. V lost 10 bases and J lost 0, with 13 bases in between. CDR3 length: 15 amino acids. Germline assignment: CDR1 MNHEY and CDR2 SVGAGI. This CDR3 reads CATSRRPSGANVLTF. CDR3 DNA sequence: TGTGCCACCAGCCGTCGACCCTCTGGGGCCAACGTCCTGACTTTC.